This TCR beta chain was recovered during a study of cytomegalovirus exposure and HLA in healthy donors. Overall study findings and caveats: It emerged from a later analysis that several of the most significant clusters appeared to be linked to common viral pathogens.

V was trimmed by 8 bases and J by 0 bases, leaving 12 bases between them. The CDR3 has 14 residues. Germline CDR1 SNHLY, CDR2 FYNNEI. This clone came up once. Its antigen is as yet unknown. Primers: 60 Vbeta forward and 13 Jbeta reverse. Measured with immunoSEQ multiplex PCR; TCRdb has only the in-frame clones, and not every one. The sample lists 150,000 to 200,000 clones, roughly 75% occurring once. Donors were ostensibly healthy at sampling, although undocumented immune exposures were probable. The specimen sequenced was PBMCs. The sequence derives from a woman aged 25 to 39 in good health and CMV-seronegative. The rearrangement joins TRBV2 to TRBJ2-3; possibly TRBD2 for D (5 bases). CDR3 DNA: TGTGCCAGCCCTCGGGGAAATAGCACAGATACGCAGTATTTT. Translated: CASPRGNSTDTQYF.